These T cell receptor beta chains were read from a single sample in a study of blood T cell repertoires in COVID-19. This table comes from immunoSEQ multiplex PCR, and its TCRdb copy is limited to in-frame clones, with some not included. There are about 140,000 clones in the sample; about 70% occur only once, and roughly 14% lies in the top ten. Sample: peripheral blood. Receptor source: an elderly man with acute or convalescent COVID-19. Each CDR3 is given with its conserved first and last residue. D genes are given only for firm matches. The size field is filled for only some rows; it gives once, few, many or a size class.

abundance	v_gene	d_gene	j_gene	CDR3aa	CDR3nt
NA	TRBV13	NA	TRBJ2-5	CASSQGETQYF	TGTGCCAGCAGCCAGGGAGAGACCCAGTACTTC
NA	TRBV5-1	NA	TRBJ1-2	CASSLEPREGYGYTF	TGCGCCAGCAGCTTGGAACCGAGGGAGGGGTATGGCTACACCTTC
NA	TRBV4-3	NA	TRBJ2-7	CASSQVVRGGEQYF	TGCGCCAGCAGCCAAGTAGTCCGAGGCGGCGAGCAGTACTTC
NA	TRBV7-6	NA	TRBJ1-2	CASSLAGKYGYTF	TGTGCCAGCAGCTTAGCGGGCAAGTATGGCTACACCTTC
NA	TRBV4-1	NA	TRBJ1-4	CASSQDPPREGLFF	TGCGCCAGCAGCCAAGACCCGCCCAGAGAGGGCCTGTTTTTT
NA	TRBV19	NA	TRBJ1-4	CASSKDRLEKLFF	TGTGCCAGTAGTAAGGACAGATTGGAAAAACTGTTTTTT
few	TRBV7-2	NA	TRBJ1-6	CASSLEWTADSPLHF	TGTGCCAGCAGCTTAGAATGGACAGCGGATTCACCCCTCCACTTT
NA	TRBV7-2	TRBD1	TRBJ2-5	CASSRGQEETQYF	TGTGCCAGCAGCAGGGGACAGGAAGAGACCCAGTACTTC
NA	TRBV18	NA	TRBJ1-2	CASSPFDSSYGYTF	TGTGCCAGCTCACCGTTCGACAGCTCCTATGGCTACACCTTC
NA	TRBV9	NA	TRBJ2-2	CASSFTWTAGTGELFF	TGTGCCAGCAGCTTCACATGGACCGCGGGGACCGGGGAGCTGTTTTTT
NA	TRBV3-1/TRBV3-2	NA	TRBJ2-2	CASSPRVYTGELFF	TGTGCCAGCAGCCCCCGGGTCTACACCGGGGAGCTGTTTTTT
NA	TRBV9	NA	TRBJ2-2	CASSPGTNTGELFF	TGTGCCAGCAGTCCAGGAACTAACACCGGGGAGCTGTTTTTT
NA	TRBV9	NA	TRBJ2-3	CASSVESDTQYF	TGTGCCAGCAGCGTAGAATCTGATACGCAGTATTTT
NA	TRBV5-1	NA	TRBJ2-5	CASSHPGGEGTQYF	TGCGCCAGCTCACACCCCGGGGGAGAGGGGACCCAGTACTTC
NA	TRBV7-9	NA	TRBJ2-5	CASNTGTRVLETQYF	TGTGCCAGCAACACCGGGACAAGGGTTTTGGAGACCCAGTACTTC
NA	TRBV18	NA	TRBJ2-7	CASSPGRIYEQYF	TGTGCCAGCTCACCAGGCCGTATCTACGAGCAGTACTTC
NA	TRBV9	TRBD2	TRBJ2-1	CASSSKRGGWNEQFF	TGTGCCAGCAGCTCAAAGCGGGGGGGATGGAATGAGCAGTTCTTC
few	TRBV19	NA	TRBJ1-4	CASSLVLLTTNEKLFF	TGTGCCAGTAGCCTTGTCCTACTTACAACTAATGAAAAACTGTTTTTT
NA	TRBV28	NA	TRBJ2-5	CASSLPTLYSFQETQYF	TGTGCCAGCAGTTTACCAACCTTATACAGCTTCCAAGAGACCCAGTACTTC
NA	TRBV6-5	NA	TRBJ1-6	CASGGGDNSPLHF	TGTGCCAGCGGGGGGGGCGATAATTCACCCCTCCACTTT
NA	TRBV28	TRBD2	TRBJ2-7	CASSTTSGISYEQYF	TGTGCCAGCAGCACGACTAGCGGTATCTCCTACGAGCAGTACTTC
NA	TRBV5-8	TRBD1	TRBJ1-4	CASSFRQGNNEKLFF	TGTGCCAGCAGCTTTCGACAGGGGAATAATGAAAAACTGTTTTTT
few	TRBV7-9	NA	TRBJ1-1	CASSRRGASFF	TGTGCCAGCAGTCGGCGCGGGGCGAGTTTCTTT
NA	TRBV21-1	NA	TRBJ2-1	CASSICPGQGSEQFF	TGTGCCAGCAGCATCTGTCCGGGACAGGGATCTGAGCAGTTCTTC
NA	TRBV20-1	NA	TRBJ1-2	CSASKQNYGYTF	TGCAGTGCTAGTAAACAGAACTATGGCTACACCTTC
few	TRBV6-5	NA	TRBJ2-1	CASGIGQSPFF	TGTGCCAGCGGTATAGGACAGTCCCCGTTCTTC
NA	TRBV24-1	TRBD1	TRBJ1-5	CATSDGAGGVSNQPQHF	TGTGCCACCAGTGATGGTGCAGGGGGCGTCAGCAATCAGCCCCAGCATTTT
NA	TRBV7-2	TRBD1	TRBJ2-4	CASSPRTGRTKNIQYF	TGTGCCAGCAGCCCGAGGACAGGGAGGACCAAAAACATTCAGTACTTC